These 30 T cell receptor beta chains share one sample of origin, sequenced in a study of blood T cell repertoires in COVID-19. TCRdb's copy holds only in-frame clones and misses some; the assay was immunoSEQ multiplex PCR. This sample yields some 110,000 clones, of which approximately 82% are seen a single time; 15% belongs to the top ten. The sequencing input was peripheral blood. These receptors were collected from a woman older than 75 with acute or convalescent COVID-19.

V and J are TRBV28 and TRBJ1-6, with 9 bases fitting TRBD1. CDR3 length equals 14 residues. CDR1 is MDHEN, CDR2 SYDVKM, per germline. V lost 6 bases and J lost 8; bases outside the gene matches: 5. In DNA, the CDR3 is TGTGCCAGCAGCTCCGGGACAGGGTATTCACCCCTCCACTTT. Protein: CASSSGTGYSPLHF.

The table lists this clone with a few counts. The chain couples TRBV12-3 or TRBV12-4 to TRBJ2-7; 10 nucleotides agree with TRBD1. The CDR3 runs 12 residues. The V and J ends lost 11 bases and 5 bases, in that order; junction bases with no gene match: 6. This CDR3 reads CAPSGQGNEQYF. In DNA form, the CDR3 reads TGTGCCCCCTCGGGACAGGGGAACGAGCAGTACTTC.

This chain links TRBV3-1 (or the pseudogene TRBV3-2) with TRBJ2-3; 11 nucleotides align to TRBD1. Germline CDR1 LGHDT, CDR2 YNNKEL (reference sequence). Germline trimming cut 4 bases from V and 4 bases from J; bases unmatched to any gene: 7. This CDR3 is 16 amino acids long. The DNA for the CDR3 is TGTGCCAGCAGCCCTACCGGGGGACAGGGGGCAGATACGCAGTATTTT. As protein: CASSPTGGQGADTQYF.

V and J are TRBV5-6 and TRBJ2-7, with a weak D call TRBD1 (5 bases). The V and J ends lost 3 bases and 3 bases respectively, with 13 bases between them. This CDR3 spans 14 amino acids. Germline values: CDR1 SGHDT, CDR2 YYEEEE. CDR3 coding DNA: TGTGCCAGCAGCTCCTACAGGCAACTCTACGAGCAGTACTTC. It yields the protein CASSSYRQLYEQYF.

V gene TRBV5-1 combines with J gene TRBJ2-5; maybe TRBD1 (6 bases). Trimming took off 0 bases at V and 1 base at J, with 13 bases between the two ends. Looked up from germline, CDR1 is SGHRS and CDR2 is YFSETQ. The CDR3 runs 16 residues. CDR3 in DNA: TGCGCCAGCAGCTTGGCTTCAGGGGCCGGCCAAGAGACCCAGTACTTC. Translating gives CASSLASGAGQETQYF.

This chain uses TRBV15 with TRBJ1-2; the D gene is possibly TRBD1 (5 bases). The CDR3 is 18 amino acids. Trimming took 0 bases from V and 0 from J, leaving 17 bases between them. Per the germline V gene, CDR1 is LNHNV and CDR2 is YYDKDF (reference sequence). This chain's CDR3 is CATSRDTAGPASNYGYTF. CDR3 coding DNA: TGTGCCACCAGCAGAGATACGGCAGGGCCTGCCTCTAACTATGGCTACACCTTC.

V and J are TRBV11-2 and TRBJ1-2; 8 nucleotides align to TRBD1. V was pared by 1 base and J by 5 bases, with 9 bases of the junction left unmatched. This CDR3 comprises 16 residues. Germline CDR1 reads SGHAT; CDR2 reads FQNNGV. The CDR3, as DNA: TGTGCCAGCAGCTTAGTATACAGGGGGTTCACTTATGGCTACACCTTC. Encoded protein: CASSLVYRGFTYGYTF.

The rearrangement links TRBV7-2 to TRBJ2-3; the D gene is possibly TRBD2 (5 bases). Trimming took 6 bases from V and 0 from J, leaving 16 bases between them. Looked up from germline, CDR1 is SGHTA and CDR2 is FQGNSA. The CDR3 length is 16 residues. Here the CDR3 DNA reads TGTGCCAGCAGGTCTCGGACTGTTCCTAGCACAGATACGCAGTATTTT. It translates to CASRSRTVPSTDTQYF.

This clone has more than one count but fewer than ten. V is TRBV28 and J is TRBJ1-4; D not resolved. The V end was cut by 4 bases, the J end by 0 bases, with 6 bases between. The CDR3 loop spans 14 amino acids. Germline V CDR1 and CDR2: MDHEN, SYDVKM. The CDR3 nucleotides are TGTGCCAGCAGTTGGGCCCCAACTAATGAAAAACTGTTTTTT. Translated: CASSWAPTNEKLFF.

The CDR3 here is CASSHRTSGAGDTQYF. The CDR3 DNA is TGTGCCAGCAGCCACCGGACTAGCGGGGCCGGGGATACGCAGTATTTT. This chain uses TRBV11-3 with TRBJ2-3, with TRBD2 matching over 12 bases. The junction had 9 bases not matched to a gene; V was cut back by 5 bases and J by 6 bases. The V gene's germline CDR1 is SGHNT and CDR2 YENEEA. The CDR3 length is 16 residues.

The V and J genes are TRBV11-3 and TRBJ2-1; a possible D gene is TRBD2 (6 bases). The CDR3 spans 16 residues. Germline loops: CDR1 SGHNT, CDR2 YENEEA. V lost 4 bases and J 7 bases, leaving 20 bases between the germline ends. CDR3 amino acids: CASSSNKRVAGNEQFF. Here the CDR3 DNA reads TGTGCCAGCAGCTCAAATAAGCGGGTTGCGGGGAATGAGCAGTTCTTC.

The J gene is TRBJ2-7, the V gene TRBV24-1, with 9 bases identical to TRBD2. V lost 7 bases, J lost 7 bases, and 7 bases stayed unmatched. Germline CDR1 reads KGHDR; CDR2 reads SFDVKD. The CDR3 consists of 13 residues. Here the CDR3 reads CATSHSGGREQYF. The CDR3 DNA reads TGTGCCACCAGCCACAGCGGGGGGCGGGAGCAGTACTTC.

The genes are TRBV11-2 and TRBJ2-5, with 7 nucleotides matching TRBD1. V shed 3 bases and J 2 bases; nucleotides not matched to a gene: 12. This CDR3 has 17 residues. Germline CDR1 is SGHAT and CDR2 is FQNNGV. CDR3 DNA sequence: TGTGCCAGCAGCTTCGGCCGAAGGGGACAGTTACAAGAGACCCAGTACTTC. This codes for CASSFGRRGQLQETQYF.

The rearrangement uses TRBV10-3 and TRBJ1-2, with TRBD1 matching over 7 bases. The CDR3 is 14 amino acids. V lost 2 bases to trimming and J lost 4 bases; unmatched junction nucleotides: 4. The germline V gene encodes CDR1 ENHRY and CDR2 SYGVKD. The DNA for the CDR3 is TGTGCCATCAGTGAGGGTACAGGGGCCTATGGCTACACCTTC. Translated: CAISEGTGAYGYTF.

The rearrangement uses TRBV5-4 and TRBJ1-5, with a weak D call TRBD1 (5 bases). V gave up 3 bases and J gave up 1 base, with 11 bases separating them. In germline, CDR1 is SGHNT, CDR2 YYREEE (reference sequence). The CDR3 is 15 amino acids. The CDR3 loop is CASSSHPGSNQPQHF. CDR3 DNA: TGTGCCAGCAGCTCGCACCCAGGGAGCAATCAGCCCCAGCATTTT.

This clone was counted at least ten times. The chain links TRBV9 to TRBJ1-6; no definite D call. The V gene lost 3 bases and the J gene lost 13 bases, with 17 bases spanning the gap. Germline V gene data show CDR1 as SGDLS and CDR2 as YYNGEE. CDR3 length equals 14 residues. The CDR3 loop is CASSERVVSDPLHF. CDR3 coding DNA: TGTGCCAGCAGCGAACGTGTGGTTTCAGATCCCCTCCACTTT.

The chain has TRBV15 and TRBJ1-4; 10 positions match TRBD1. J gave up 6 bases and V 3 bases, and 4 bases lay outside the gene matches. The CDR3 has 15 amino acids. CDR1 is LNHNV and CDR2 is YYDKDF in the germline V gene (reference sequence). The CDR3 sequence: CATSRTGGSHEKLFF. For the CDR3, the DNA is TGTGCCACCAGCAGGACAGGGGGCTCTCATGAAAAACTGTTTTTT. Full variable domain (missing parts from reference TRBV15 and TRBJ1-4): DAMVIQNPRYQVTQFGKPVTLSCSQTLNHNVMYWYQQKSSQAPKLLFHYYDKDFNNEADTPDNFQSRRPNTSFCFLDIRSPGLGDTAMYLCATSRTGGSHEKLFFGSGTQLSVL.

CDR3 sequence (DNA): TGTGCCAGCAGTGAGCAGGGGGCGTTTGGAAACACCATATATTTT. It yields the protein CASSEQGAFGNTIYF. The chain joins TRBV2 to TRBJ1-3, with 8 bases identical to TRBD1. The J segment lost 3 bases and the V segment lost 3 bases, leaving 4 bases of the junction unmatched. Germline CDR1 SNHLY, CDR2 FYNNEI. The CDR3 loop spans 15 amino acids.

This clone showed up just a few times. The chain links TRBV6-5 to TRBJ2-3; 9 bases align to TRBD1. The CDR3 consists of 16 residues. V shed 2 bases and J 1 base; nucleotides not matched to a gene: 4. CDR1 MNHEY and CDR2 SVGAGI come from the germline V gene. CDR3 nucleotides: TGTGCCAGCAGTTACCTCTGGACAGGGGGCACAGATACGCAGTATTTT. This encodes CASSYLWTGGTDTQYF.

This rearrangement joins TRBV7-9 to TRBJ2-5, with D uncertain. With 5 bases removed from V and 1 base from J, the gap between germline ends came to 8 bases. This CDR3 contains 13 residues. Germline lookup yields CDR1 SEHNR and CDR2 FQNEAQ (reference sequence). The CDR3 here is CASSPPGQETQYF. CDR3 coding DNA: TGTGCCAGCAGCCCCCCGGGCCAAGAGACCCAGTACTTC.

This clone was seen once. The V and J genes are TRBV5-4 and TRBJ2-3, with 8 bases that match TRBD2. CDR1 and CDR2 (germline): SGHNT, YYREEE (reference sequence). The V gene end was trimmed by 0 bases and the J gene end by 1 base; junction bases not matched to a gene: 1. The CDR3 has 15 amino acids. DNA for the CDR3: TGTGCCAGCAGCTTGGAACTAGCGGGCACAGATACGCAGTATTTT. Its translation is CASSLELAGTDTQYF.

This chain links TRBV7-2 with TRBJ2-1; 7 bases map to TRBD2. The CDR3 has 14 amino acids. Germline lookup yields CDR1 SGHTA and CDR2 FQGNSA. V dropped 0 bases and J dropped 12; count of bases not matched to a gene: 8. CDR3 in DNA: TGTGCCAGCAGCTTAGCGGGAGGGCCGGGGCGGCAGTTCTTC. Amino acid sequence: CASSLAGGPGRQFF.

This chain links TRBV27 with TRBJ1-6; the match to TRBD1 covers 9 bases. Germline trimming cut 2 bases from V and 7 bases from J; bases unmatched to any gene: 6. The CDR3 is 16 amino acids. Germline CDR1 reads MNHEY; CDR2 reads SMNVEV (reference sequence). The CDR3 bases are TGTGCCAGCAGTTTAGCGACAGGGGGTTGGAATTCACCCCTCCACTTT. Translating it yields CASSLATGGWNSPLHF.

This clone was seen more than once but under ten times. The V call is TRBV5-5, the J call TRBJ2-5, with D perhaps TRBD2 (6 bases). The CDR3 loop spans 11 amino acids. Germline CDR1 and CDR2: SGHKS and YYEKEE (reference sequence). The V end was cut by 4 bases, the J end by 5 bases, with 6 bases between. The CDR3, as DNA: TGTGCCAGCAGCCGGGGGGAGACCCAGTACTTC. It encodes CASSRGETQYF.

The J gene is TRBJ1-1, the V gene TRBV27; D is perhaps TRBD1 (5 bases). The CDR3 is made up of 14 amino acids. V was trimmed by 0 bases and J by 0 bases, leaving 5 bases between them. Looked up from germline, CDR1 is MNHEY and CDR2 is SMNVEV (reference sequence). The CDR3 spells CASSLSTVNTEAFF. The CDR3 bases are TGTGCCAGCAGTTTATCGACAGTGAACACTGAAGCTTTCTTT.

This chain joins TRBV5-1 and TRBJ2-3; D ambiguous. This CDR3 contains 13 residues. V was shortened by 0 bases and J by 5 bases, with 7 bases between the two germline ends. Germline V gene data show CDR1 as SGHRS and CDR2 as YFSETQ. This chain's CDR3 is CASSLGGVDTQYF. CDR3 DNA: TGCGCCAGCAGCTTGGGAGGTGTAGATACGCAGTATTTT.

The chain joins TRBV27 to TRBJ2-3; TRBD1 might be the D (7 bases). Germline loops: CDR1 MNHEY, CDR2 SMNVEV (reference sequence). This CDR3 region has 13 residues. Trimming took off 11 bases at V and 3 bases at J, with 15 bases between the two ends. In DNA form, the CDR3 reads TGTGCCTGCGGAGGGGGCGGGACAGATACGCAGTATTTT. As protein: CACGGGGTDTQYF.

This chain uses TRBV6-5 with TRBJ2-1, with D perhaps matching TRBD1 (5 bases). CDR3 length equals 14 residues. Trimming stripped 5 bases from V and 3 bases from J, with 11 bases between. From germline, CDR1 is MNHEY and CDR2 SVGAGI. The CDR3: CASSTDRFYNEQFF. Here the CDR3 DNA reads TGTGCCAGCAGTACCGACAGATTCTACAATGAGCAGTTCTTC.

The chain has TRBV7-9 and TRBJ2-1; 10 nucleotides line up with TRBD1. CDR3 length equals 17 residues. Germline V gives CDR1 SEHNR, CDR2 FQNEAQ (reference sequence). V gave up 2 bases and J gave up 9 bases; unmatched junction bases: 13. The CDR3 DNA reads TGTGCCAGCAGCTTACTCCCCGGGACAGGGGCCTGGGGTGAGCAGTTCTTC. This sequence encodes CASSLLPGTGAWGEQFF. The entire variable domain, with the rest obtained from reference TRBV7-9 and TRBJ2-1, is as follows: DTGVSQNPRHKITKRGQNVTFRCDPISEHNRLYWYRQTLGQGPEFLTYFQNEAQLEKSRLLSDRFSAERPKGSFSTLEIQRTEQGDSAMYLCASSLLPGTGAWGEQFFGPGTRLTVL.

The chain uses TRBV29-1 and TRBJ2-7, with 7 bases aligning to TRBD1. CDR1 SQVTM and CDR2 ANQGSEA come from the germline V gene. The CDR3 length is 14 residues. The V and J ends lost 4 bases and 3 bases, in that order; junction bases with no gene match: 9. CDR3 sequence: CSVARTGVGYEQYV. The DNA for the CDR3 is TGCAGCGTTGCCAGAACAGGGGTAGGCTACGAGCAGTACGTC.